This TCR beta chain was identified during a study of OX40 agonist ivuxolimab in advanced cancers. Regarding the study in general: Ivuxolimab, which targeted the costimulatory receptor OX40 (CD134), was an agonistic, fully human IgG2 monoclonal antibody. Intravenous ivuxolimab was administered to patients every 2 weeks at six dose levels: 0.01, 0.1, 0.3, 1.5, 3 and 10 mg/kg. Among the 52 dose-escalation patients, 19 had hepatocellular carcinoma, some 15 melanoma, 9 renal cell carcinoma and 9 head and neck cancer. In the dose-escalation cohort, 65% to 90% of patients were male, and the mean age was approximately 60 years, with a range of about 23 to 90. Prior anti-PD-1, anti-PD-L1 or anti-CTLA-4 therapy was permitted, and checkpoint inhibitors had been received by about 44% of dose-escalation patients. Partial responses were achieved by three dose-escalation patients, of whom one had hepatocellular carcinoma and two had cutaneous melanoma. Peripheral TCRbeta sequencing aimed to test whether ivuxolimab altered TCR sequence diversity and caused clonal T-cell expansion. The paper describes the monotherapy dose-escalation part (N of about 47 patients) of the phase I trial of ivuxolimab.

Genomic DNA was extracted from sorted cells for sequencing of the TCRbeta CDR3 region. The immunoSEQ Assay was used to sequence the TCRbeta CDR3 regions. The table comes from immuneACCESS by way of TCRdb, which keeps in-frame sequences with V and J called. Part of the clones is missing from these tables; in studies checked, under half for an unresolved V gene and the rest for unknown reasons. This sample holds around 70,000 clones; approximately 92% were observed only once. About an eighth of the sample is in the top ten clones. The trial excluded patients who had a history of autoimmune disease or who were on systemic immunosuppression. Peripheral blood for TCR sequencing was drawn from every dose cohort at baseline, at cycle 4 day 1 and at cycle 7 day 1. Samples were obtained from an open-label, multicenter, first-in-human phase I dose-escalation trial of ivuxolimab. Adults with locally advanced or metastatic melanoma, renal cell, hepatocellular, or head and neck squamous cell carcinoma were enrolled in the trial. Before TCR sequencing, CD4+ T cells and CD8+ T cells were sorted from peripheral blood as separate populations.

What the work shows at the level of the full study, not this receptor alone: Low levels of normalized T-cell clonal expansion were also seen in some nonresponding patients. After ivuxolimab, more expanded clones were found on average in CD8+ T cells than in CD4+ T cells. At doses from 0.1 to 3.0 mg/kg, clonal expansion was seen in both CD4+ and CD8+ blood T cells between baseline and week 6. In the 0.1-3.0 mg/kg groups, partial responders had among the lowest normalized peripheral clonal expansion, particularly in CD8+ T cells. The antigen specificity of the peripheral T cells that underwent clonal expansion was not determined.

Concerning this clone: Its target antigen remains unknown. There are no base qualities to consult, and no much larger clone falls within one base.

V is cut by 1 base and J by 3 bases, and the space between the germline ends is 4 bases. From the cysteine up to the phenylalanine, the CDR3 has a length of 12 residues. Only the CDR3 part of the read is kept: 36 bases, read in frame from the first base. The germline V gene supplies CDR1 SGHDT and CDR2 YYEEEE. Rearrangement joined TRBV5-6 to TRBJ1-2; the D gene is unclear. Sequences were derived from CD4+ or CD8+ T cells sorted from blood, sampled in a trial of the OX40 agonist ivuxolimab. The sequence derives from an adult with an advanced solid tumor such as melanoma, head and neck, liver or kidney cancer. Here the CDR3 is given as CASSLFDYGYTF. The DNA sequence is TGTGCCAGCAGCTTGTTTGACTATGGCTACACCTTC. Here the CDR3 is joined to the reference TRBV5-6 and TRBJ1-2 genes, and the full variable domain is: DAGVTQSPTHLIKTRGQQVTLRCSPKSGHDTVSWYQQALGQGPQFIFQYYEEEERQRGNFPDRFSGHQFPNYSSELNVNALLLGDSALYLCASSLFDYGYTFGSGTRLTVV.